This TCR beta chain is from a study of blood T cell repertoires in COVID-19 (dated by TCRdb to the early 2020s). Context from the whole study: Collaborator samples came from the United States, Italy and Spain and covered acute and convalescent phases of COVID-19. The material from the prospective study consisted of cDNA or gDNA derived from T cells, B-cell-depleted T cells, or PBMCs. Subjects who had been exposed to COVID-19, were actively infected with it, or had recovered from it provided the deeply sampled blood TCRbeta repertoires that made up the dataset. The repertoires were released in a freely available public database intended as a resource for research on the immune response to SARS-CoV-2. The samples were drawn from two sources: the first 160 participants of the ongoing ImmuneRACE study, and over 950 subjects contributed by 6 global collaborators. Sample metadata almost always included a de-identified subject ID, COVID-19 status, age in years and sex. Where HLA class I and class II types were available, the types were taken from metadata supplied by the sample provider, not from assay-based typing. General conclusions and limits of the study: The quantity of clinical and demographic metadata differed by source and by participant and was supplied without curation.

Whole blood was collected in K2EDTA tubes by collaborating institutions according to the institutions' own protocols. Collaborator samples were shipped for TCRbeta analysis as frozen whole blood, isolated PBMCs, or DNA extracted from either sample type. Notes on this clone: The antigen this receptor binds is unknown. The record has no base qualities; no much larger clone is one base away.

The CDR3 runs 18 amino acids, cysteine and phenylalanine included. The entry retains the CDR3 DNA only, 54 bases that are in frame from base 1. TCRbeta CDR3 regions were amplified from genomic DNA by means of the immunoSEQ Assay, a bias-controlled multiplex PCR. The original methods were these. Within the assay, amplification of reference gene primers was used to estimate how many nucleated cells each sample contained. To quantify the absolute abundance of each unique TCRbeta CDR3 rearrangement, sequence reads were collapsed and filtered. Productive Simpson clonality was computed per sample as the square root of Simpson's diversity index over productive rearrangements. Held by TCRdb, this immuneACCESS table contains in-frame sequences only and omits some clones. Under half of the omission traces to an unresolved V gene where checked; the cause of the rest is unknown. V, J and clone size are those of that table, while D and trimming were read from the DNA. The sample contains about 120,000 clones, around 91% of them found a single time. The ten largest clones take up around 30% of the sample.

Here the chain combines TRBV21-1 and TRBJ2-7; whether TRBD2, the table's D call, matches the DNA was not checked. TRBV21-1 is deemed a pseudogene. Sequencing input: peripheral blood. This receptor was obtained from a man between 65 and 80 years old with active or convalescent COVID-19. The CDR3 region reads CASSKGWGPSGSLYEQYF. At the DNA level, the sequence is TGTGCCAGCAGCAAAGGTTGGGGTCCTAGCGGGAGTTTATACGAGCAGTACTTC.